Reported below is one T cell receptor (beta chain). This sample is drawn from a study of blood T cell repertoires in COVID-19. About the study: Whether acute or convalescent, the COVID-19 samples came from the United States, Italy and Spain. The cDNA or gDNA used as material had been derived from T cells, B-cell-depleted T cells, or PBMCs.

Original handling: Reference gene primers were amplified, and this amplification served to estimate nucleated cell counts. TCRdb keeps only in-frame clones here, not all; method: immunoSEQ multiplex PCR. The V and J calls and clone size were taken over from that table, and D and trimming were inferred from the DNA. This sample has about 28,000 clones, with roughly nine tenths found just once. J gave up 10 bases and V 1 base, and 12 bases lay outside the gene matches. The germline V gene encodes CDR1 SGHTA and CDR2 FQGNSA. The CDR3 is 18 amino acids. This receptor was obtained from a human donor with acute or convalescent COVID-19. The donor label of this sample is uncertain. The J gene is TRBJ2-1, the V gene TRBV7-2; the match to TRBD2 covers 14 bases. Sequences were obtained from peripheral blood. CDR3: CASSLGTSGGPFRAEQFF. The CDR3 DNA follows: TGTGCCAGCAGCTTAGGGACTAGCGGGGGGCCCTTTCGGGCAGAGCAGTTCTTC.